Each of the 29 T cell receptor beta chains below was sequenced from the same sample in a study of T cells expressing NK-cell markers. With the 5' RACE reads reprocessed, TCRdb shows one record per CDR3 protein and no DNA. The repertoire table contains some 410,000 distinct CDR3 sequences. The sample comprised blood T cells: a sorted CD56 or NKG2C T cell subset, CD4+ or CD8+ T cells, or bulk PBMC T cells (not recorded which). These receptor sequences come from a woman aged 18 to 75 in good health.

The rearrangement links TRBV7-8 to TRBJ1-1; TCRdb lists TRBD1, though no DNA is available to test this call. The CDR3 is 14 amino acids. In germline, CDR1 is SGHVS, CDR2 FQNEAQ. CDR3 sequence: CASSLWGGVTEAFF. Using reference TRBV7-8 and TRBJ1-1 for the parts outside the CDR3, the full variable domain is GAGVSQSPRYKVAKRGQDVALRCDPISGHVSLFWYQQALGQGPEFLTYFQNEAQLDKSGLPSDRFFAERPEGSVSTLKIQRTQQEDSAVYLCASSLWGGVTEAFFGQGTRLTVV.

V gene TRBV7-2 combines with J gene TRBJ1-5. In germline, CDR1 is SGHTA, CDR2 FQGNSA. The CDR3 extends over 12 amino acids. The CDR3 reads CASSAGGRPQHF.

The chain carries TRBV15 and TRBJ2-3. Per the germline V gene, CDR1 is LNHNV and CDR2 is YYDKDF (reference sequence). This CDR3 has 12 amino acids. The CDR3 here is CATSRVLDTQYF.

The chain recombines TRBV12-3 or TRBV12-4 with TRBJ1-4; without DNA, the TCRdb call of TRBD1 cannot be checked. This CDR3 contains 16 residues. CDR3 sequence reads: CASARDRGLDNEKLFF.

This sequence joins TRBV11-2 and TRBJ1-6; the D call from TCRdb, TRBD1, cannot be confirmed without DNA. The CDR3 has 16 residues. Per germline, CDR1 SGHAT and CDR2 FQNNGV. The chain's CDR3 is CASSLGPGTAYPPLHF.

The chain uses TRBV6-1 and TRBJ2-5. CDR3 length: 13 residues. CDR1 is MNHNS, CDR2 SASEGT, per germline. CDR3 region: CASSAWQKETQYF.

V usage is TRBV20-1 and J usage is TRBJ1-2; TCRdb returns TRBD1, unconfirmable since there is no DNA. CDR1 is DFQATT, CDR2 SNEGSKA, per germline (reference sequence). The CDR3 covers 15 residues. CDR3 region: CSVGGGTGTPYGYTF.

This sequence joins TRBV29-1 and TRBJ1-3. The CDR3 contains 13 residues. Germline V lookup: CDR1 SQVTM, CDR2 ANQGSEA. CDR3 loop: CSVAPEAGNTIYF.

This rearrangement joins TRBV18 to TRBJ2-6. The CDR3 length is 16 residues. CDR1 and CDR2 from the germline V gene are KGHSH and LQKENI. The CDR3 here is CASSPPGTAGANVLTF.

The chain joins TRBV4-1 to TRBJ2-1; without DNA, the TCRdb call of TRBD2 cannot be checked. Germline V CDR1 and CDR2: MGHRA, YSYEKL. The CDR3 loop spans 16 amino acids. The CDR3 spells CASSQGLAGGNNEQFF.

The gene calls are TRBV9 and TRBJ2-1; TCRdb proposes TRBD1, but this gene call is untestable without DNA. The germline gives CDR1 SGDLS, CDR2 YYNGEE. The CDR3 totals 14 residues. The CDR3 sequence is CASAGGGTNNEQFF. Looking up the rest from reference TRBV9 and TRBJ2-1 gives the full variable domain: DSGVTQTPKHLITATGQRVTLRCSPRSGDLSVYWYQQSLDQGLQFLIQYYNGEERAKGNILERFSAQQFPDLHSELNLSSLELGDSALYFCASAGGGTNNEQFFGPGTRLTVL.

This sequence joins TRBV7-2 and TRBJ2-1. Germline values: CDR1 SGHTA, CDR2 FQGNSA. CDR3 length: 14 amino acids. This CDR3 reads CASSFRMGYNEQFF.

Here the CDR3 reads CASSLQGMYRTNEKLFF. This sequence joins TRBV7-2 and TRBJ1-4; without DNA, the TCRdb call of TRBD1 cannot be checked. This CDR3 has 17 residues. The germline V gene encodes CDR1 SGHTA and CDR2 FQGNSA. The full variable domain, its missing parts supplied by reference TRBV7-2 and TRBJ1-4, is GAGVSQSPSNKVTEKGKDVELRCDPISGHTALYWYRQSLGQGLEFLIYFQGNSAPDKSGLPSDRFSAERTGGSVSTLTIQRTQQEDSAVYLCASSLQGMYRTNEKLFFGSGTQLSVL.

The genes are TRBV4-2 and TRBJ2-1; TCRdb proposes TRBD2, but this gene call is untestable without DNA. Germline V gene lookup returns CDR1 LGHNA and CDR2 YNFKEQ. The CDR3 has 14 amino acids. The CDR3 here is CASSQGLAGYAQFF.

V gene TRBV6-5 combines with J gene TRBJ2-1; without DNA, the TCRdb call of TRBD1 cannot be checked. This CDR3 comprises 12 residues. Germline CDR1 and CDR2: MNHEY and SVGAGI. CDR3 loop: CASRSLQGEQFF.

The rearrangement uses TRBV3-1 and TRBJ2-1. Germline V gene data show CDR1 as LGHDT and CDR2 as YNNKEL (reference sequence). The CDR3 loop spans 13 amino acids. The CDR3 loop reads CASSQDPTPTQFF.

V and J are TRBV12-3 or TRBV12-4 and TRBJ2-3; there is no DNA to check the TCRdb D call of TRBD2. The CDR3 is 16 amino acids. CDR3 region: CASSSLQRGRVGTQYF.

The chain joins TRBV7-9 to TRBJ1-2; no DNA is available, so the TRBD1 call from TCRdb remains unchecked. The CDR3 totals 15 residues. In germline, CDR1 is SEHNR, CDR2 FQNEAQ (reference sequence). The CDR3 sequence is CASSLSVRRDYGYTF.

This sequence joins TRBV20-1 and TRBJ2-7; TCRdb's assignment of TRBD1 cannot be checked, as there is no DNA. From germline, CDR1 is DFQATT and CDR2 SNEGSKA (reference sequence). The CDR3 is 17 amino acids. The CDR3 protein is CSARFPLAGDRGHEQYF.

The J gene is TRBJ2-3, the V gene TRBV20-1; absent DNA, TCRdb's TRBD2 call cannot be checked. The CDR3 loop spans 19 amino acids. Germline V gene data show CDR1 as DFQATT and CDR2 as SNEGSKA (reference sequence). This CDR3 reads CSARTDGVNSGRRTDTQYF.

The chain has TRBV20-1 and TRBJ2-1. Germline-derived CDR1 and CDR2 are DFQATT and SNEGSKA (reference sequence). The CDR3 is 12 residues long. CDR3 region: CSARQSLNEQFF.

This chain links TRBV3-1 with TRBJ1-5. The germline CDR1 and CDR2 sequences are LGHDT and YNNKEL (reference sequence). The CDR3 runs to 14 residues. CDR3 residues: CASSQGFGNQPQHF.

V gene TRBV6-5 combines with J gene TRBJ2-3; TCRdb indicates TRBD1, and absent DNA this call remains unverified. Germline V gene lookup returns CDR1 MNHEY and CDR2 SVGAGI. There are 15 residues in the CDR3. The CDR3 here is CASSYGTARSDTQYF.

The chain joins TRBV12-3 or TRBV12-4 to TRBJ1-4. This CDR3 has 13 amino acids. CDR3 region: CASSFRANEKLFF.

The chain joins TRBV29-1 to TRBJ1-4; without DNA, the TCRdb call of TRBD1 cannot be checked. Germline V gene lookup returns CDR1 SQVTM and CDR2 ANQGSEA. This CDR3 comprises 13 residues. CDR3 region: CSAKGAGYEKLFF.

The chain joins TRBV12-3 or TRBV12-4 to TRBJ2-3; TCRdb's D call, TRBD2, is unchecked because there is no DNA. CDR3 length: 17 amino acids. The CDR3 protein is CASSFVWLAGYTDTQYF.

The rearrangement uses TRBV10-1 and TRBJ2-1; lacking DNA, the TRBD2 call made by TCRdb goes unchecked. CDR3 length: 12 amino acids. Germline CDR1 is WNHNN and CDR2 is SYGVQD (reference sequence). CDR3 in amino acids: CASSEDAGEQFF.

The V and J genes are TRBV29-1 and TRBJ2-7; absent DNA, TCRdb's TRBD1 call cannot be checked. CDR1 is SQVTM and CDR2 is ANQGSEA in the germline V gene. This CDR3 comprises 13 residues. CDR3 sequence reads: CSVQLRDRYEQYF.

V usage is TRBV7-8 and J usage is TRBJ2-3; TCRdb proposes TRBD2, but this gene call is untestable without DNA. CDR1 and CDR2 (germline): SGHVS, FQNEAQ. The CDR3 is 15 residues long. The CDR3 protein is CASSFYGSGTDTQYF.